These T cell receptor beta chains were read from a single sample in a study of T cell repertoires in cytomegalovirus infection. TCRdb recomputed calls from the reads with MiXCR, one row per CDR3 protein. The sample shows some 500,000 distinct CDR3 sequences, roughly a third of them seen only once. No antigen is known for these receptors. The starting material was cultured PBMCs, obtained from culture after CMV antigen stimulation. The origin of the receptors is a human donor in good health (CMV status not recorded). Some clones in this sample may be carry-over from other donors' samples. Both conserved end residues are trimmed from each CDR3.

v_call	j_call	cdr3_length	cdr3_aa
TRBV7-9	TRBJ2-7	13	ASSWELSGNYEQY
TRBV10-3	TRBJ2-3	12	AQSEGSGSDTQY
TRBV7-2	TRBJ1-4	13	ASSLRGQWNEKLF
TRBV11-2	TRBJ2-6	13	AENPPEARANVLT
TRBV2	TRBJ2-5	12	ASSDRGNKETQY
TRBV5-1	TRBJ1-3	14	ASSSGTATSGNTIY
TRBV5-6	TRBJ2-2	13	ASSSEGQGTGELF
TRBV27	TRBJ2-1	13	ASRRTSGSPYEQF
TRBV19	TRBJ2-1	11	ASSIGSVNEQF
TRBV28	TRBJ2-7	12	ASSPGGVPYEQY
TRBV7-2	TRBJ1-4	13	ASSWTQGAGEKLF
TRBV29-1	TRBJ2-5	11	SVDGWERETQY
TRBV12-5	TRBJ2-1	12	ASGLDLGYNEQF
TRBV7-6	TRBJ1-1	12	ASSLAQGQAEAF